The following is a T cell receptor (beta chain) sequence with its context. These data are taken from a study of control samples from healthy donors and cancer patients. This table comes from immunoSEQ multiplex PCR, and its TCRdb copy is limited to in-frame clones, with some not included. The data contain 150,000 to 200,000 clones, roughly 89% of them singletons. The V and J ends lost 5 bases and 4 bases, in that order; junction bases with no gene match: 3. Looked up from germline, CDR1 is LNHDA and CDR2 is SQIVND (reference sequence). The CDR3 spans 13 residues. Sequenced sample: blood. V is TRBV19 and J is TRBJ2-3; 7 positions match TRBD2. This TCR was sampled from a man aged 30-40 years in good health. CDR3 DNA: TGTGCCAGTAGTGTAGCGGGTCCAGATACGCAGTATTTT. Translation: CASSVAGPDTQYF.